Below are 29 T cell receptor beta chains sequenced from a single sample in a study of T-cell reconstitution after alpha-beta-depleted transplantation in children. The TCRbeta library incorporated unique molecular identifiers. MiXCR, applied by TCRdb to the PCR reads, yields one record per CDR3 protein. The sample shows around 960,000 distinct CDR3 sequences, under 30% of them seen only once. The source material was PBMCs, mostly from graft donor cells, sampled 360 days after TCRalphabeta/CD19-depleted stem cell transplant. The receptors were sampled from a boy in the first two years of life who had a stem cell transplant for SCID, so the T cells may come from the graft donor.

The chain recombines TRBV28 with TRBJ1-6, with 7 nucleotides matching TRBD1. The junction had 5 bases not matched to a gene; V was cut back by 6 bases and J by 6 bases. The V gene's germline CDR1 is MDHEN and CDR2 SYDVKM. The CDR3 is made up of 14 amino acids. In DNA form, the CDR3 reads TGTGCCAGCAGGCTCGACAGGGTTAATTCACCCCTCCACTTT. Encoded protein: CASRLDRVNSPLHF.

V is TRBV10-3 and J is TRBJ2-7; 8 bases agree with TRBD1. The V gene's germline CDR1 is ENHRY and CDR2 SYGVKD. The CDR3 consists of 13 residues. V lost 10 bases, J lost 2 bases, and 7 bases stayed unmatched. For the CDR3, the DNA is TGTGCCACCTCGGACAGGGCCCCCTACGAGCAGTACTTC. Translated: CATSDRAPYEQYF.

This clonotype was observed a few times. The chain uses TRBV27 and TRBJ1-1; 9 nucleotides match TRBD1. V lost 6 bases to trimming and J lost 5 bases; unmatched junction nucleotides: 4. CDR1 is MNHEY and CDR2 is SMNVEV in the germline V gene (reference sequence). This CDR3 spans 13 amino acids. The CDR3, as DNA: TGTGCCAGCAGGAGACAGGGGGTAACTGAAGCTTTCTTT. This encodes CASRRQGVTEAFF.

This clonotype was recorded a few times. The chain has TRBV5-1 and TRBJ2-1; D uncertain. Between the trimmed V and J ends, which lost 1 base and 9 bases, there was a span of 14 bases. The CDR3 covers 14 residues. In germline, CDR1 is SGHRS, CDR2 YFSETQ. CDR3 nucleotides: TGCGCCAGCAGCTTGAAGGTGGTATCGGGTGAGCAGTTCTTC. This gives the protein CASSLKVVSGEQFF. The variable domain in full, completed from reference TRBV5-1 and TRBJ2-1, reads KAGVTQTPRYLIKTRGQQVTLSCSPISGHRSVSWYQQTPGQGLQFLFEYFSETQRNKGNFPGRFSGRQFSNSRSEMNVSTLELGDSALYLCASSLKVVSGEQFFGPGTRLTVL.

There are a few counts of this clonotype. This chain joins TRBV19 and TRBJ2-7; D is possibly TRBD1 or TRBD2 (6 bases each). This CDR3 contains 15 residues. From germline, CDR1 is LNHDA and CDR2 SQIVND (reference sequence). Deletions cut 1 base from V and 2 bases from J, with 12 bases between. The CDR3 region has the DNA TGTGCCAGTAGTATAGTACGGGGGCCTACCTACGAGCAGTACTTC. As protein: CASSIVRGPTYEQYF.

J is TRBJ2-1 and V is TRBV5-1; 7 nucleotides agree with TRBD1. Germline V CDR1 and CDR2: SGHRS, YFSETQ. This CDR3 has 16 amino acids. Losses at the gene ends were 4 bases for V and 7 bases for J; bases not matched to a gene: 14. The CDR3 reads CASSRTGTDRGNEQFF. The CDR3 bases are TGCGCCAGCAGCCGGACAGGAACCGATAGGGGGAATGAGCAGTTCTTC. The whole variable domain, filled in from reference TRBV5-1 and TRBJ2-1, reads KAGVTQTPRYLIKTRGQQVTLSCSPISGHRSVSWYQQTPGQGLQFLFEYFSETQRNKGNFPGRFSGRQFSNSRSEMNVSTLELGDSALYLCASSRTGTDRGNEQFFGPGTRLTVL.

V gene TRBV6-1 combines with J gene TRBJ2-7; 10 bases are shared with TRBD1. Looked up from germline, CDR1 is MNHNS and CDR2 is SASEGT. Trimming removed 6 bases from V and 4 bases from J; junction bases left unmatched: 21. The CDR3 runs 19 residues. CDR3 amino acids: CASRPTGGEVFTGVYEQYF. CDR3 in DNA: TGTGCCAGCAGGCCGACAGGGGGCGAGGTCTTTACTGGGGTTTACGAGCAGTACTTC.

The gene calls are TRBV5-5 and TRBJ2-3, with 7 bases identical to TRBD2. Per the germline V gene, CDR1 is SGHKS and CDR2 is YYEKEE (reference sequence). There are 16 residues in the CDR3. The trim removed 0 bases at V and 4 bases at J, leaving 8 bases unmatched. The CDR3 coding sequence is TGTGCCAGCAGCTTGGGGACTAGTGCCGTCGCAGATACGCAGTATTTT. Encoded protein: CASSLGTSAVADTQYF.

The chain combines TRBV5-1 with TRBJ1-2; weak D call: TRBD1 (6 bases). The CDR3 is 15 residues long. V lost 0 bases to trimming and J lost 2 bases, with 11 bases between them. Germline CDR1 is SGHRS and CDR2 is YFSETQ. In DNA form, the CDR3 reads TGCGCCAGCAGCTTGGAGGGGGAGGGGAACTATGGCTACACCTTC. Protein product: CASSLEGEGNYGYTF. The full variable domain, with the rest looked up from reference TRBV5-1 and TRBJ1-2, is KAGVTQTPRYLIKTRGQQVTLSCSPISGHRSVSWYQQTPGQGLQFLFEYFSETQRNKGNFPGRFSGRQFSNSRSEMNVSTLELGDSALYLCASSLEGEGNYGYTFGSGTRLTVV.

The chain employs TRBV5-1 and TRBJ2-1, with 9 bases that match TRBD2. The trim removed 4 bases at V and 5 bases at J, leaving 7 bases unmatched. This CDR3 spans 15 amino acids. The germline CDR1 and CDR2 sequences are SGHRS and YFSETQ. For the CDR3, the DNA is TGCGCCAGCAGCCCGGGCGGGGGGGACAACAATGAGCAGTTCTTC. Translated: CASSPGGGDNNEQFF.

CDR3 sequence: CASSYGTGAGANVLTF. In nucleotides, the CDR3 is TGTGCCAGCAGTTACGGTACAGGGGCTGGGGCCAACGTCCTGACTTTC. V is TRBV6-5 and J is TRBJ2-6, with 7 bases lining up with TRBD1. The CDR3 is made up of 16 amino acids. Germline CDR1 MNHEY, CDR2 SVGAGI. Losses at the gene ends were 2 bases for V and 2 bases for J; bases not matched to a gene: 3.

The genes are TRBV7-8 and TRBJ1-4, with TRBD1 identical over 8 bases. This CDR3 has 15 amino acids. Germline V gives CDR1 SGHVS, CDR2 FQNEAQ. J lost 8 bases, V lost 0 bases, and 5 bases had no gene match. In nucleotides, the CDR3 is TGTGCCAGCAGCTTAGCGACAGGGGCTGAAGAAAAACTGTTTTTT. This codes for CASSLATGAEEKLFF.

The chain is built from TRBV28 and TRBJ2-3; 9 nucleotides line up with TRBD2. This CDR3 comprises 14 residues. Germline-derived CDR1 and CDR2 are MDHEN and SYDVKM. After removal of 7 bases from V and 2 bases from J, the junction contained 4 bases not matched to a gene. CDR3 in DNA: TGTGCCAGCACCGGGACTAGCTTCACAGATACGCAGTATTTT. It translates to CASTGTSFTDTQYF. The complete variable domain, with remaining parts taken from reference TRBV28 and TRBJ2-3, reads DVKVTQSSRYLVKRTGEKVFLECVQDMDHENMFWYRQDPGLGLRLIYFSYDVKMKEKGDIPEGYSVSREKKERFSLILESASTNQTSMYLCASTGTSFTDTQYFGPGTRLTVL.

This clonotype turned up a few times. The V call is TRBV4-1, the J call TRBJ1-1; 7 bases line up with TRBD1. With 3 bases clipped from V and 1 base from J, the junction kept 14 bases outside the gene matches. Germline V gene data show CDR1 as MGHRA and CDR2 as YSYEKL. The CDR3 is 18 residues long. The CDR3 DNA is TGCGCCAGCAGCCATGGTTTCCCCGCGACAGGGTCGAACACTGAAGCTTTCTTT. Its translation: CASSHGFPATGSNTEAFF.

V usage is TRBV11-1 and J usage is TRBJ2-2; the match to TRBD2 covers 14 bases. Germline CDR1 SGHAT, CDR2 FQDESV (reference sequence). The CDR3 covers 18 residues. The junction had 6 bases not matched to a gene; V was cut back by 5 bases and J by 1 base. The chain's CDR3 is CASSDRGTSGGNTGELFF. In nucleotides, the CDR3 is TGTGCCAGCAGCGATCGCGGGACTAGCGGGGGGAACACCGGGGAGCTGTTTTTT.

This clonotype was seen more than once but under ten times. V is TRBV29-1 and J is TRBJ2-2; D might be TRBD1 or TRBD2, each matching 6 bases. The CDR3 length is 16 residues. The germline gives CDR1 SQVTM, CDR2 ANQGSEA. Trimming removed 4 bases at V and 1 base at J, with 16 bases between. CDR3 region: CSVVPVEGGNTGELFF. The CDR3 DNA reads TGCAGCGTTGTACCCGTCGAGGGGGGGAACACCGGGGAGCTGTTTTTT.

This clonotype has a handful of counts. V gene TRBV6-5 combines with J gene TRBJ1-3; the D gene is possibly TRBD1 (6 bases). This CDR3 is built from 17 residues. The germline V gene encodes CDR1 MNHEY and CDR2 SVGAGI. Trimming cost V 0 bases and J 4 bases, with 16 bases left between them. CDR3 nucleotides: TGTGCCAGCAGTTACTCGGGACCGGGACAAAAAGGAAACACCATATATTTT. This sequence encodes CASSYSGPGQKGNTIYF.

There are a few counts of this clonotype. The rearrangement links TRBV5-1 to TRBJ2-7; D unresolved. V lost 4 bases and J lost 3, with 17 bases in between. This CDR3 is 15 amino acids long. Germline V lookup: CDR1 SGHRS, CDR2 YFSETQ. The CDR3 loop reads CASSATAPTIYEQYF. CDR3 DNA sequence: TGCGCCAGCAGCGCCACAGCACCTACTATCTACGAGCAGTACTTC.

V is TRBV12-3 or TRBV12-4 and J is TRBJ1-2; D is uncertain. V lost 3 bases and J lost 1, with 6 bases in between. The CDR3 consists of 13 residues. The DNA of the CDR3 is TGTGCCAGCAGTTTCGAGGGTAACTATGGCTACACCTTC. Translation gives CASSFEGNYGYTF.

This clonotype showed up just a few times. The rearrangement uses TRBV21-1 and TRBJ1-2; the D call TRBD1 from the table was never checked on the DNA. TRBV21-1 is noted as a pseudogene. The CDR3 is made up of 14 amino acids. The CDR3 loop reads CASSSNRGHYGYTF. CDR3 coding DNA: TGTGCCAGCAGCAGCAACAGGGGGCACTATGGCTACACCTTC.

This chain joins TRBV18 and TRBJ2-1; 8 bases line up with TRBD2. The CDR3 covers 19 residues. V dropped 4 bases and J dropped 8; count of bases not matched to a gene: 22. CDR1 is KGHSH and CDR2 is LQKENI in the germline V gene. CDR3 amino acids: CASSLLAGSGGYKTDEQFF. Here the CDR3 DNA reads TGTGCCAGCTCACTGTTAGCGGGCAGCGGGGGCTATAAGACGGATGAGCAGTTCTTC.

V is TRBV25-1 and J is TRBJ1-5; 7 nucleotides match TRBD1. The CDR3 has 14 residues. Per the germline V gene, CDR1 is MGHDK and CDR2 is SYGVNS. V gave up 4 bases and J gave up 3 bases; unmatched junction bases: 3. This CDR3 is CASSGGTDNQPQHF. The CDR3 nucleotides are TGTGCCAGCAGTGGCGGGACAGACAATCAGCCCCAGCATTTT.

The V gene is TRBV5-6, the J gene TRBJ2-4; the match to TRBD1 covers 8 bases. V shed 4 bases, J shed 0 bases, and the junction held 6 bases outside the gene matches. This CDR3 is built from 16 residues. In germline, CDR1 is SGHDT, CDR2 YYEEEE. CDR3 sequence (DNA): TGTGCCAGCAGCCGGGACAGGATGGGAGCCAAAAACATTCAGTACTTC. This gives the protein CASSRDRMGAKNIQYF.

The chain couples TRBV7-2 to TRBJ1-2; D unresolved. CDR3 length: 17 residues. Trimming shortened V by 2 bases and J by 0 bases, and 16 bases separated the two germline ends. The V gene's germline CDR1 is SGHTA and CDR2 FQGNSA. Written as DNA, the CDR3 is TGTGCCAGCAGCTTATTTAGGACCCGGGGAACTAACTATGGCTACACCTTC. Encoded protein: CASSLFRTRGTNYGYTF.

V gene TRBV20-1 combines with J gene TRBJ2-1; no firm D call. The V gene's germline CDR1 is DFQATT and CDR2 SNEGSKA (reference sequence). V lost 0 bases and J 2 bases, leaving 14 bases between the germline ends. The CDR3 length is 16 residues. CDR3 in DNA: TGCAGTGCTAGAGATCTCTCAGCGTCCACCTACAATGAGCAGTTCTTC. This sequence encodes CSARDLSASTYNEQFF.

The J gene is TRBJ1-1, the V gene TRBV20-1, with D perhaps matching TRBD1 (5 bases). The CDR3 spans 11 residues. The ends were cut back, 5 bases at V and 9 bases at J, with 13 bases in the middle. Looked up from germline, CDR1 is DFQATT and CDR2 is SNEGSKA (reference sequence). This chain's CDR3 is CSALSGTKAFF. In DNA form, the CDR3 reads TGCAGTGCTCTTTCCGGGACCAAAGCTTTCTTT.

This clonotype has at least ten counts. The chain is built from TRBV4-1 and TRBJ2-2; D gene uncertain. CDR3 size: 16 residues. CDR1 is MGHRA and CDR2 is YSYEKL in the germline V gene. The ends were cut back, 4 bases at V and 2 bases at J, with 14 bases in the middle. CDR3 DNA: TGCGCCAGCAGCCGCATTCCTGTACGTAACACCGGGGAGCTGTTTTTT. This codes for CASSRIPVRNTGELFF.

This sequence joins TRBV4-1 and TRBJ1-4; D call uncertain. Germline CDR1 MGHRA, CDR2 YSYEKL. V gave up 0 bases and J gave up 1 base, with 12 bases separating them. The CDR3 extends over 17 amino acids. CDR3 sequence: CASSQERRSITNEKLFF. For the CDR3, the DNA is TGCGCCAGCAGCCAAGAAAGGCGGAGTATAACTAATGAAAAACTGTTTTTT.

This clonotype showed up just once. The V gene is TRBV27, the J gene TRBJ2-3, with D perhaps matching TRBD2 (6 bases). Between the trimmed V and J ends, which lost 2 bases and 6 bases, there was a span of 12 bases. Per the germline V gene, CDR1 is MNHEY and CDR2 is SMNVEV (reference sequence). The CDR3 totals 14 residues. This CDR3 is CASSLRGFMDTQYF. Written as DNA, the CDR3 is TGTGCCAGCAGTTTACGGGGGTTTATGGATACGCAGTATTTT.